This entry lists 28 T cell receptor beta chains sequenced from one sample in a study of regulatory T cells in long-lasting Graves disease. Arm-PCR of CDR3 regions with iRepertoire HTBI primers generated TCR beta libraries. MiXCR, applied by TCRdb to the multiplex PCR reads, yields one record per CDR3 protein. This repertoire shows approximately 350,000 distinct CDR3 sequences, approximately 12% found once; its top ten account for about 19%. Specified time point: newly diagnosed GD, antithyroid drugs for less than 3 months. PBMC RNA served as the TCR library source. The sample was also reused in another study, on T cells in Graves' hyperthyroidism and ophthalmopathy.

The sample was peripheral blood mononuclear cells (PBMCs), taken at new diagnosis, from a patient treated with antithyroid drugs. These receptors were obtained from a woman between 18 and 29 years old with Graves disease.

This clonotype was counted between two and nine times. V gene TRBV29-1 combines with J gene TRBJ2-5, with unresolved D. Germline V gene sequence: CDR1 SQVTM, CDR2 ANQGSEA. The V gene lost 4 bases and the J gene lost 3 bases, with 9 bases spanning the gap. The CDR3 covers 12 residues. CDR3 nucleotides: TGCAGCGTTGCCCCGTCAGAAGAGACCCAGTACTTC. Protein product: CSVAPSEETQYF. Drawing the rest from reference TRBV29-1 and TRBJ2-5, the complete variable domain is SAVISQKPSRDICQRGTSLTIQCQVDSQVTMMFWYRQQPGQSLTLIATANQGSEATYESGFVIDKFPISRPNLTFSTLTVSNMSPEDSSIYLCSVAPSEETQYFGPGTRLLVL.

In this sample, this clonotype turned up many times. CDR3 region: CASSRTPGQGILWFGSTDTQYF. Written as DNA, the CDR3 is TGTGCCAGCTCGAGAACACCGGGACAGGGGATCCTCTGGTTCGGGTCCACAGATACGCAGTATTTT. The chain combines TRBV6-1 with TRBJ2-3; the match to TRBD1 covers 10 bases. Per germline, CDR1 MNHNS and CDR2 SASEGT. Germline trimming cut 8 bases from V and 2 bases from J; bases unmatched to any gene: 28. This CDR3 is 22 amino acids long.

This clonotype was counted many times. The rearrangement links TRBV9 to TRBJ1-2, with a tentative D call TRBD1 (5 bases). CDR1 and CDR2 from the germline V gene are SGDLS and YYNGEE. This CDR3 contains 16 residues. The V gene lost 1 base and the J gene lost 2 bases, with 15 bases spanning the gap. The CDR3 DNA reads TGTGCCAGCAGCGTAACCAGGGTTGGAAAAAACTATGGCTACACCTTC. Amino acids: CASSVTRVGKNYGYTF. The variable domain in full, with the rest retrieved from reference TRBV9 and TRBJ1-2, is DSGVTQTPKHLITATGQRVTLRCSPRSGDLSVYWYQQSLDQGLQFLIQYYNGEERAKGNILERFSAQQFPDLHSELNLSSLELGDSALYFCASSVTRVGKNYGYTFGSGTRLTVV.

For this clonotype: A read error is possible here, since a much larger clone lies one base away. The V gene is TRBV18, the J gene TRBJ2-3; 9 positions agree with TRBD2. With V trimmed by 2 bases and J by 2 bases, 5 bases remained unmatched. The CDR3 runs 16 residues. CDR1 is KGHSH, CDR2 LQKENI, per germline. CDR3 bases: TGTGCCAGCTCACCAGGAATAGCGGGGGTCACAGATACGCAGTATTTT. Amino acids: CASSPGIAGVTDTQYF.

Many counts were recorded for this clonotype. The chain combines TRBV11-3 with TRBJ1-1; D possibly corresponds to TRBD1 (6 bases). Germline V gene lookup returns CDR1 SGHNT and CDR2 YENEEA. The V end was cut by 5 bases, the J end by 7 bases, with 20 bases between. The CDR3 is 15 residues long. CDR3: CASSISSGHQNEAFF. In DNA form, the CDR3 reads TGTGCCAGCAGCATAAGTTCGGGACACCAAAATGAAGCTTTCTTT. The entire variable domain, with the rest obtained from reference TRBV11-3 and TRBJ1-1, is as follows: EAGVVQSPRYKIIEKKQPVAFWCNPISGHNTLYWYLQNLGQGPELLIRYENEEAVDDSQLPKDRFSAERLKGVDSTLKIQPAELGDSAVYLCASSISSGHQNEAFFGQGTRLTVV.

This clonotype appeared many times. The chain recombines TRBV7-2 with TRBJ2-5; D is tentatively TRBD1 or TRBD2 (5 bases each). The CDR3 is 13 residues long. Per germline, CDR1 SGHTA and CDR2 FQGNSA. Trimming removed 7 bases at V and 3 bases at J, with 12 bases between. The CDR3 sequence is CASTVWGKETQYF. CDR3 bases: TGTGCCAGCACCGTGTGGGGGAAAGAGACCCAGTACTTC. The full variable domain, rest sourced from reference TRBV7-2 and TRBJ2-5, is GAGVSQSPSNKVTEKGKDVELRCDPISGHTALYWYRQSLGQGLEFLIYFQGNSAPDKSGLPSDRFSAERTGGSVSTLTIQRTQQEDSAVYLCASTVWGKETQYFGPGTRLLVL.

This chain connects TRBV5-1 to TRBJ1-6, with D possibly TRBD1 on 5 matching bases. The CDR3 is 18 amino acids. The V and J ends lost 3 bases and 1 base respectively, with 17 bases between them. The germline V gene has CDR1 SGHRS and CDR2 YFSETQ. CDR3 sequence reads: CASSSFPKEGSYNSPLHF. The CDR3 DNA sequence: TGCGCCAGCAGCTCTTTCCCGAAGGAGGGGTCCTATAATTCACCCCTCCACTTT.

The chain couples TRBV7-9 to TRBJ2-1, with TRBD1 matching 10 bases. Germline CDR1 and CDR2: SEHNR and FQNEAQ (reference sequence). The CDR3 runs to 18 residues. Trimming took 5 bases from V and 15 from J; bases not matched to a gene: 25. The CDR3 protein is CASSAGTGASDSIRKPFF. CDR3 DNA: TGTGCCAGCAGCGCCGGGACAGGGGCATCTGATTCCATTCGTAAGCCGTTCTTC.

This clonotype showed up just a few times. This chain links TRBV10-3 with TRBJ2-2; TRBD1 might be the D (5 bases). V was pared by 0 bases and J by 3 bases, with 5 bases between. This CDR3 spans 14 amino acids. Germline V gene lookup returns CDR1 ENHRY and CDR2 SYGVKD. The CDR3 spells CAISESGDTGELFF. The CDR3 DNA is TGTGCCATCAGTGAGTCAGGGGACACCGGGGAGCTGTTTTTT.

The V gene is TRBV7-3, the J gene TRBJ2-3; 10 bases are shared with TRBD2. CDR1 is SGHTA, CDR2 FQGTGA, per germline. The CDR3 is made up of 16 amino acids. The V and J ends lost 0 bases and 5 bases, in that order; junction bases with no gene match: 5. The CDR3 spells CASSLTSGRAGDTQYF. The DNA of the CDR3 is TGTGCCAGCAGCTTAACGAGCGGGAGGGCGGGAGATACGCAGTATTTT.

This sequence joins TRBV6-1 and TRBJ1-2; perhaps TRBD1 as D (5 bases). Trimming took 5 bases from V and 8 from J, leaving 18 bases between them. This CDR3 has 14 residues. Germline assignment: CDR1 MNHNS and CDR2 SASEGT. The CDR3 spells CASSRTYPLGGYTF. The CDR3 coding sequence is TGTGCCAGCAGTAGGACATATCCACTCGGCGGCTACACCTTC.

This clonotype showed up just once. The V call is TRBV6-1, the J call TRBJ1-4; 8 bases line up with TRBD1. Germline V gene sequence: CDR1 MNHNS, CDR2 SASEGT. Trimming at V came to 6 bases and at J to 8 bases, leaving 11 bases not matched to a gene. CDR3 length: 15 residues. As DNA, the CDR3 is TGTGCCAGCAGCCTCAGGGGGCGCCGCGTGGAAAAACTGTTTTTT. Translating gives CASSLRGRRVEKLFF.

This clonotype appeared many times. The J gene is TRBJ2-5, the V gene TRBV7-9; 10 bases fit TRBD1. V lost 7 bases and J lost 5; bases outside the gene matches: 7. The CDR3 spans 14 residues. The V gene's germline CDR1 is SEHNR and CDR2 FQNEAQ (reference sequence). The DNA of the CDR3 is TGTGCCAGCATCACGACAGGGGGCGATGAGACCCAGTACTTC. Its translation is CASITTGGDETQYF.

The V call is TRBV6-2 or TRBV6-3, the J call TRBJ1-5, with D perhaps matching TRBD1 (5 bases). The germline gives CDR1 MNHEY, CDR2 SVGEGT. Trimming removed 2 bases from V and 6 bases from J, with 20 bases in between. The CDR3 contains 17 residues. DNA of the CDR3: TGTGCCAGCAGTTACCCCGATACCGACAGTTTCTTTCAGCCCCAGCATTTT. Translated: CASSYPDTDSFFQPQHF.

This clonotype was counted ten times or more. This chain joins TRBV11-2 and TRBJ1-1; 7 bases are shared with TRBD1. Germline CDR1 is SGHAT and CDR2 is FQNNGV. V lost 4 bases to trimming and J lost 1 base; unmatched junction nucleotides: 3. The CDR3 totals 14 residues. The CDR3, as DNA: TGTGCCAGCAGCTGGGGGACAGAGAACACTGAAGCTTTCTTT. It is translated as CASSWGTENTEAFF.

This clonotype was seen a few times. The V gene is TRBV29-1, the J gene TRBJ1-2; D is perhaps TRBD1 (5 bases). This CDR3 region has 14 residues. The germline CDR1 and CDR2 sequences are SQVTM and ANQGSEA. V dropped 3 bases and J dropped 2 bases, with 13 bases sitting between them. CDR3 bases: TGCAGCGTTGACCGGGGGGTAACCAACTATGGCTACACCTTC. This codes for CSVDRGVTNYGYTF. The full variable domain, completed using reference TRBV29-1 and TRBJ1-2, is SAVISQKPSRDICQRGTSLTIQCQVDSQVTMMFWYRQQPGQSLTLIATANQGSEATYESGFVIDKFPISRPNLTFSTLTVSNMSPEDSSIYLCSVDRGVTNYGYTFGSGTRLTVV.

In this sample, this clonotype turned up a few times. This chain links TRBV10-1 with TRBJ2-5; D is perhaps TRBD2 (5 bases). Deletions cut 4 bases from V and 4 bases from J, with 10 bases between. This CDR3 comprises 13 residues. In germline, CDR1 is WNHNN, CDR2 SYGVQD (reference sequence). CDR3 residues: CASSAGILETQYF. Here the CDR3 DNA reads TGCGCCAGCAGTGCCGGGATTTTAGAGACCCAGTACTTC.

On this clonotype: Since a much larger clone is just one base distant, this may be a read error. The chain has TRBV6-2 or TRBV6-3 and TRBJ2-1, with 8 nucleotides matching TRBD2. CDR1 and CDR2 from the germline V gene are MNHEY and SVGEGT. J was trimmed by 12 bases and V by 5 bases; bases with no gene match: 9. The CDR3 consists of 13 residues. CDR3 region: CASSPKMAGGQFF. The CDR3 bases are TGTGCCAGCAGTCCTAAAATGGCGGGGGGGCAGTTCTTC.

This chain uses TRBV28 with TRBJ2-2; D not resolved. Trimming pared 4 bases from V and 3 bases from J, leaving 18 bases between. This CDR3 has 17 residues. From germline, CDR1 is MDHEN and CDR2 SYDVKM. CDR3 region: CASSSDSGYYYTGELFF. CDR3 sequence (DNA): TGTGCCAGCAGTTCCGATTCCGGGTACTATTACACCGGGGAGCTGTTTTTT. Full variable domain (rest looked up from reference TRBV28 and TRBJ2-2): DVKVTQSSRYLVKRTGEKVFLECVQDMDHENMFWYRQDPGLGLRLIYFSYDVKMKEKGDIPEGYSVSREKKERFSLILESASTNQTSMYLCASSSDSGYYYTGELFFGEGSRLTVL.

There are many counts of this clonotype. The CDR3, as DNA: TGTGCCAGCAGCGTGCGGGTGGACAGGAAAAACTATGGCTACACCTTC. This sequence encodes CASSVRVDRKNYGYTF. This chain joins TRBV12-3 or TRBV12-4 and TRBJ1-2, with TRBD1 matching 7 bases. The ends lost 6 bases at V and 2 bases at J; junction bases unmatched: 12. The CDR3 covers 16 residues.

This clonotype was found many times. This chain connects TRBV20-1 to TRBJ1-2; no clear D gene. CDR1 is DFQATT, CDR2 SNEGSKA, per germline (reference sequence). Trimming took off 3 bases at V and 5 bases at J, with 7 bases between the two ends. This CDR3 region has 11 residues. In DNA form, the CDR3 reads TGCAGTGCTAGTCCCTTATATGGCTACACCTTC. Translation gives CSASPLYGYTF.

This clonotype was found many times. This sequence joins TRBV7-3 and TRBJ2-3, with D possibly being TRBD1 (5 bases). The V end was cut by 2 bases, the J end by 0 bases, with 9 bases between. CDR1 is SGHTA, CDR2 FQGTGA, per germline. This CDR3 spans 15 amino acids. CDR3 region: CASSLDRFSTDTQYF. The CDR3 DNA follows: TGTGCCAGCAGCTTAGACAGATTTAGCACAGATACGCAGTATTTT.

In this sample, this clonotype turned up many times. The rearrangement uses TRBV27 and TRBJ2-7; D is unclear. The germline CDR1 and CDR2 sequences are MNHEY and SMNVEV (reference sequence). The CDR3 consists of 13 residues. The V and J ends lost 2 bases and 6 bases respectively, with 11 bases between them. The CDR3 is CASSLQVFGEQYF. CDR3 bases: TGTGCCAGCAGTTTACAGGTTTTTGGCGAGCAGTACTTC.

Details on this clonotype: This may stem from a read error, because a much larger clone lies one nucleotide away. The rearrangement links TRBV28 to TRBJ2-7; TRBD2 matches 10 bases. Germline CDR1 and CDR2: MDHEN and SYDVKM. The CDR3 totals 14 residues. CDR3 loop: CASSLVLAGEEQHF. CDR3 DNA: TGTGCCAGCAGTTTGGTCCTAGCGGGAGAAGAGCAGCACTTC.

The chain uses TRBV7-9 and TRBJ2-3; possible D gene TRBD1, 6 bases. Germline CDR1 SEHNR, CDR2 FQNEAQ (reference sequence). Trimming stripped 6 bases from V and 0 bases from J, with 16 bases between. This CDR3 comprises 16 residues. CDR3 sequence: CASSPFADSSTDTQYF. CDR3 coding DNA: TGTGCCAGCAGTCCATTTGCGGACAGCAGCACAGATACGCAGTATTTT.

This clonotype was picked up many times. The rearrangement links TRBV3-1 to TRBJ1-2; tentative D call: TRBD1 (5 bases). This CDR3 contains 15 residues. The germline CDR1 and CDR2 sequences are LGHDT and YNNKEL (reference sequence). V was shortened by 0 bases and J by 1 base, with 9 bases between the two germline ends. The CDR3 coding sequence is TGTGCCAGCAGCCAAGAATTACAGGTTAACTATGGCTACACCTTC. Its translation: CASSQELQVNYGYTF.

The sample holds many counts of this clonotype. The CDR3 DNA reads as TGTGCCAGCAGCCAGATCGGGGATACGCAGTATTTT. This translates into CASSQIGDTQYF. The chain has TRBV3-1 and TRBJ2-3; no reliable D call. The germline V and J ends were trimmed by 3 bases and 6 bases, with 7 bases remaining between them. The germline gives CDR1 LGHDT, CDR2 YNNKEL (reference sequence). The CDR3 spans 12 residues.

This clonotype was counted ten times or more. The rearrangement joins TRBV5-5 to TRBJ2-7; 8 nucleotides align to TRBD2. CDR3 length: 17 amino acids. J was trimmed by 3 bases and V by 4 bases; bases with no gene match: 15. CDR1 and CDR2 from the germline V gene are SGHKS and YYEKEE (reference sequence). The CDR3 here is CASSHNPHSGRSYEQYF. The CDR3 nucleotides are TGTGCCAGCAGCCATAACCCACACAGCGGGAGAAGCTACGAGCAGTACTTC.